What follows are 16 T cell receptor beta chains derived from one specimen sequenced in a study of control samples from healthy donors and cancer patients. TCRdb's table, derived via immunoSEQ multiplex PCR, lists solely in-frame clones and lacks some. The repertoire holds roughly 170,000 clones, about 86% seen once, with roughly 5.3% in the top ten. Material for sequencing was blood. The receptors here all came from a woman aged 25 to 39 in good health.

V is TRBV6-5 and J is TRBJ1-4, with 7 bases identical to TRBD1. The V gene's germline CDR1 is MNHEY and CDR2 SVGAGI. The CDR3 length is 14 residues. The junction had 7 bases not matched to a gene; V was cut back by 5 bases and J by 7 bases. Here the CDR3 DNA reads TGTGCCAGCAGTAAACAGGGGAGTGCTGAAAAACTGTTTTTT. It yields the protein CASSKQGSAEKLFF.

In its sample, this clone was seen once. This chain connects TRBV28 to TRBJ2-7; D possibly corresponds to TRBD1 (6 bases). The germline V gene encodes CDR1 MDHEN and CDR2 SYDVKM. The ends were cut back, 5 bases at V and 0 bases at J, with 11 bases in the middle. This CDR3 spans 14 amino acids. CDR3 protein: CASSITGYSYEQYF. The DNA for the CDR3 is TGTGCCAGCAGTATTACAGGGTACTCCTACGAGCAGTACTTC.

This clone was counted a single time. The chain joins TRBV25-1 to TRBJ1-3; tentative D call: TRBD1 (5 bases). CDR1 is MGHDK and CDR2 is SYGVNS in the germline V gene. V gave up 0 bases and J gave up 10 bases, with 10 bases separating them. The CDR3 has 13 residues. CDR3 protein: CASSEYSEGTIYF. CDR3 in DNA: TGTGCCAGCAGTGAATATAGCGAGGGGACCATATATTTT.

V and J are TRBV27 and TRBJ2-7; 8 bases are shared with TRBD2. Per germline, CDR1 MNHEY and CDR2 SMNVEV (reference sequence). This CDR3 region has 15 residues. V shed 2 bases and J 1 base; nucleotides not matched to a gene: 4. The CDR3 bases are TGTGCCAGCAGTTTAGAAGCGGGAGCTTCCTACGAGCAGTACTTC. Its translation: CASSLEAGASYEQYF.

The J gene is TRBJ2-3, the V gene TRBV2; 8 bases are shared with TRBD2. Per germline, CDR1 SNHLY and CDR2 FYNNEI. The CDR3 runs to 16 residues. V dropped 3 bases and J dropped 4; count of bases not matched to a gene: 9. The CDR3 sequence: CASSDPAGENADTQYF. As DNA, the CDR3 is TGTGCCAGCAGTGACCCAGCGGGAGAGAACGCAGATACGCAGTATTTT.

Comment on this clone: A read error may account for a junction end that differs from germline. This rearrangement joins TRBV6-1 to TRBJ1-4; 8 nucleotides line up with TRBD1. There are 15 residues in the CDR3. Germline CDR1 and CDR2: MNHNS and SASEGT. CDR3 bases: TGTGCCAGCAGGGAAGGACAGGGCGGGGATGAAAAACTGTTTTTT. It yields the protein CASREGQGGDEKLFF.

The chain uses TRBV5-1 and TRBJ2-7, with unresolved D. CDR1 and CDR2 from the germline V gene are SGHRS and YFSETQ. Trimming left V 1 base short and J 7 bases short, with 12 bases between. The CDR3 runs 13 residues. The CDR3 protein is CASSLYSSGEQYV. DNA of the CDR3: TGCGCCAGCAGCTTGTATTCGTCCGGGGAGCAGTACGTC.

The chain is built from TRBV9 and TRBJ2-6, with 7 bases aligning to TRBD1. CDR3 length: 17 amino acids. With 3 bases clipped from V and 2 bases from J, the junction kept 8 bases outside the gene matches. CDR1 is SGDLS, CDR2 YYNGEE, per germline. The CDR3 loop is CASSEGTAVPGANVLTF. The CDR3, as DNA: TGTGCCAGCAGCGAAGGGACAGCTGTTCCTGGGGCCAACGTCCTGACTTTC. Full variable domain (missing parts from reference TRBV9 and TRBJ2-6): DSGVTQTPKHLITATGQRVTLRCSPRSGDLSVYWYQQSLDQGLQFLIQYYNGEERAKGNILERFSAQQFPDLHSELNLSSLELGDSALYFCASSEGTAVPGANVLTFGAGSRLTVL.

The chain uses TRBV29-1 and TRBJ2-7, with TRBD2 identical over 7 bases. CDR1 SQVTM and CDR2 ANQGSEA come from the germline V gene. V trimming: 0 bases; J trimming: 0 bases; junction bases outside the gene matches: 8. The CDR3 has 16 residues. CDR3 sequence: CSVEDYQAGSSYEQYF. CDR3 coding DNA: TGCAGCGTTGAAGATTATCAAGCGGGGAGCTCCTACGAGCAGTACTTC.

CDR3 loop: CASSLVGIGYTF. CDR3 DNA sequence: TGTGCCAGCAGCTTAGTCGGGATTGGCTACACCTTC. The chain is built from TRBV7-2 and TRBJ1-2; D gene ambiguous. Trimming cost V 1 base and J 7 bases, with 7 bases left between them. From germline, CDR1 is SGHTA and CDR2 FQGNSA. The CDR3 is 12 amino acids.

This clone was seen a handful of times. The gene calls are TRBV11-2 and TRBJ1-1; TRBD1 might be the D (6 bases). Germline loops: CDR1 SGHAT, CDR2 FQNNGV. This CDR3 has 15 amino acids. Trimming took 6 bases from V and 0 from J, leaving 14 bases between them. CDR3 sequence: CASSLAGALNTEAFF. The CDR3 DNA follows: TGTGCCAGCAGTCTCGCAGGGGCATTGAACACTGAAGCTTTCTTT.

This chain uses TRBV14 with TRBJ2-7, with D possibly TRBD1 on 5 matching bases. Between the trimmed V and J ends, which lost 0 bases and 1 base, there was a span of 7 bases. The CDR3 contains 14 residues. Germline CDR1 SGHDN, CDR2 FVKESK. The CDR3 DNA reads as TGTGCCAGCAGCCAAGAAAAGGGGTCCTACGAGCAGTACTTC. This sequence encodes CASSQEKGSYEQYF.

The CDR3, as DNA: TGTGCCAGCAGTTCGGGTGGCCAGCCCCAGCATTTT. Translation: CASSSGGQPQHF. The rearrangement uses TRBV12-3 or TRBV12-4 and TRBJ1-5; D is uncertain. The CDR3 extends over 12 amino acids. V lost 4 bases to trimming and J lost 7 bases, with 8 bases between them.

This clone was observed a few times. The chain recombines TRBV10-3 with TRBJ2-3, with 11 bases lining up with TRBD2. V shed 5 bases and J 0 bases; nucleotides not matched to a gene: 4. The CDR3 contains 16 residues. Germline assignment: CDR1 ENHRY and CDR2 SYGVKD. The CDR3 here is CAISTASGRSTDTQYF. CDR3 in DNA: TGTGCCATCAGTACCGCTAGCGGGAGGAGCACAGATACGCAGTATTTT.

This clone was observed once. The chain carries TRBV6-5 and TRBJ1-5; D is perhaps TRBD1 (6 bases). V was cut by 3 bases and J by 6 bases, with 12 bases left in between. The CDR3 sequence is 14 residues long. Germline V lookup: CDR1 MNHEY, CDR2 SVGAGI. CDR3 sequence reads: CASSYKGGSQPQHF. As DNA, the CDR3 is TGTGCCAGCAGTTATAAAGGGGGGAGTCAGCCCCAGCATTTT.

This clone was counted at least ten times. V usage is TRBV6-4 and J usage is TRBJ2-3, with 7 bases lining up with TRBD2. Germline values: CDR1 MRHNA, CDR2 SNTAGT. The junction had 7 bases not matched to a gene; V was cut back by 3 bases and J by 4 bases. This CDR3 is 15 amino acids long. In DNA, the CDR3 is TGTGCCAGCAGTGAACTTGGGGGAGGGGCAGATACGCAGTATTTT. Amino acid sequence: CASSELGGGADTQYF.